The rows below give T cell receptor beta chains drawn from one sample of a study of regulatory and conventional T cells in RAG deficiency. Generated by immunoSEQ multiplex PCR, the TCRdb table keeps only in-frame clones and is missing some. The sample has roughly 28,000 clones, roughly 96% seen once; the top ten hold under 0.2%. These same records also appear under a second study, on regulatory T cells.

What was sequenced was CD25- CD4+ T cells sorted from blood. All receptors come from a human donor in good health. The CDR3 runs from the conserved cysteine through the conserved F or W. D genes are given only for firm matches. Clone size is stated in some rows and not others, as once, few, many or a class when expanded.

.	TRBJ1-3	13	TRBV18	.	TGTGCCAGCTCCTCGAGCTCTGGAAACACCATATATTTT	CASSSSSGNTIYF
TRBD1	TRBJ2-7	13	TRBV19	.	TGTGCCAGTAGTCGGGACAGAACCTACGAGCAGTACTTC	CASSRDRTYEQYF
TRBD1	TRBJ2-7	15	TRBV10-1	.	TGCGCCAGCAGTGAAGCCGGGACAGGGGGGTACGAGCAGTACTTC	CASSEAGTGGYEQYF
TRBD1	TRBJ2-7	14	TRBV5-1	.	TGCGCCAGCAGCCAAGCTGGGACAGGGCACGAGCAGTACTTC	CASSQAGTGHEQYF
TRBD1	TRBJ2-3	15	TRBV9	.	TGTGCCAGCAGCTCCCGGAACAGGGGGAGGGATACGCAGTATTTT	CASSSRNRGRDTQYF
TRBD2	TRBJ2-1	15	TRBV2	.	TGTGCCAGCAGTGAAGGGACTAGCGGCTACAATGAGCAGTTCTTC	CASSEGTSGYNEQFF
.	TRBJ1-1	13	TRBV6-5	once	TGTGCCAGCAACCGGGATTTGAACACTGAAGCTTTCTTT	CASNRDLNTEAFF
.	TRBJ1-4	12	TRBV18	.	TGTGCCAGCTCTCATCGGGAAGAAAAACTGTTTTTT	CASSHREEKLFF
.	TRBJ1-2	14	TRBV4-1	.	TGCGCCAGCAGCCCCACCGGGTTTAACTATGGCTACACCTTC	CASSPTGFNYGYTF
.	TRBJ1-1	13	TRBV10-3	.	TGTGCCATCACCCCCGGGGATGGCCGGGAGGCTTTCTTT	CAITPGDGREAFF
.	TRBJ1-6	15	TRBV28	.	TGTGCCAGCAGTTTCTGGGGGCGCAGGAATTCACCCCTCCACTTT	CASSFWGRRNSPLHF
TRBD1	TRBJ2-7	15	TRBV18	.	TGTGCCAGCTCGCTACAAAGACAGGGACCCTACGAGCAGTACTTC	CASSLQRQGPYEQYF
TRBD1	TRBJ2-7	16	TRBV11-2	.	TGTGCCAGCAGCTTATTGGGGACAGGGGGCTCCTACGAGCAGTACTTC	CASSLLGTGGSYEQYF
.	TRBJ1-1	15	TRBV18	.	TGTGCCAGCTCACGTCTGGACAAGGGGGGGACTGAAGCTTTCTTT	CASSRLDKGGTEAFF
.	TRBJ1-1	15	TRBV28	.	TGTGCCAGCAGTGGGCAGATTTTGGTGAACACTGAAGCTTTCTTT	CASSGQILVNTEAFF
TRBD2	TRBJ2-5	16	TRBV10-1	.	TGCGCCAGCACCGGGGTGGGGGGGAAGGGAGGAGAGACCCAGTACTTC	CASTGVGGKGGETQYF
.	TRBJ1-1	13	TRBV19	.	TGTGCCAGTAGTTTGGGACAAAACACTGAAGCTTTCTTT	CASSLGQNTEAFF
.	TRBJ1-6	15	TRBV2	.	TGTGCCAGCAGGGGAATAGGGGGAATAAATTCCCCCCTCCACTTT	CASRGIGGINSPLHF
TRBD1	TRBJ1-2	15	TRBV5-1	.	TGCGCCAGCAGCTTGGCACAGGGGGCTGGCTATGGCTACACCTTC	CASSLAQGAGYGYTF
TRBD1	TRBJ1-3	15	TRBV19	.	TGTGCCAGTAGTAGGGGACAGGGGGCTGGAAACACCATATATTTT	CASSRGQGAGNTIYF
TRBD1	TRBJ2-7	15	TRBV15	.	TGTGCCACCAGCAGAGGGATGACAGGGCCGTACGAGCAGTACTTC	CATSRGMTGPYEQYF
TRBD1	TRBJ2-5	14	TRBV7-8	.	TGTGCCAGCAGCCATGACAGGGGGCGAGAGACCCAGTACTTC	CASSHDRGRETQYF
TRBD1	TRBJ1-5	19	TRBV6-1	.	TGTGCCAGCAGTGAATGGTCGGGACAGACTATGAGTGTCGGTCAGCCCCAGCATTTT	CASSEWSGQTMSVGQPQHF
.	TRBJ1-5	13	TRBV2	few	TGTGCCAGCAGTCCCCCGGGGGGTCAGCCCCAGCATTTT	CASSPPGGQPQHF
.	TRBJ1-4	16	TRBV5-1	.	TGCGCCAGCAGCCCCCAAGGGCAGGGGTCAGGGGAAAAACTGTTTTTT	CASSPQGQGSGEKLFF
TRBD2	TRBJ2-5	13	TRBV11-1	.	TGTGCCAGCAGAGCGGGGGGGCCGAAGACCCAGTACTTC	CASRAGGPKTQYF
TRBD1	TRBJ1-5	17	TRBV19	.	TGTGCCAGTAAGACTTCGGGGACAGGGGGGGACGATCAGCCCCAGCATTTT	CASKTSGTGGDDQPQHF
.	TRBJ1-5	14	TRBV28	.	TGTGCCAGCAGTTTGCCCTCAATCGGTCAGCCCCAGCATTTT	CASSLPSIGQPQHF
.	TRBJ1-2	14	TRBV6-1	.	TGTGCCAGCAGTGAACGGGGGGACGACTATGGCTACACCTTC	CASSERGDDYGYTF
.	TRBJ1-4	14	TRBV5-1	.	TGCGCCAGCAGCTTGGCGGGGGGTCATGAAAAACTGTTTTTT	CASSLAGGHEKLFF
.	TRBJ2-1	12	TRBV5-1	once	TGCGCCAGCAGCCCGGTGTCCAATGAGCAGTTCTTC	CASSPVSNEQFF
.	TRBJ1-2	13	TRBV19	.	TGTGCCAGTAGTATTTTGGGTGGCGGAGGCTACACCTTC	CASSILGGGGYTF
.	TRBJ1-6	15	TRBV6-5	.	TGTGCCAGCAGCCCGCCTCGAGGGCAAAATTCACCCCTCCACTTT	CASSPPRGQNSPLHF
.	TRBJ1-4	15	TRBV6-1	.	TGTGCCAGCAGTGAAGCCCTAGCAACTAATGAAAAACTGTTTTTT	CASSEALATNEKLFF
TRBD1	TRBJ1-6	15	TRBV5-1	.	TGCGCCAGCAGCTTACGTACAGGGGGCAATTCACCCCTCCACTTT	CASSLRTGGNSPLHF
.	TRBJ1-1	13	TRBV18	.	TGTGCCAGCTCACTACAGGGCAACACTGAAGCTTTCTTT	CASSLQGNTEAFF
.	TRBJ2-2	15	TRBV11-3	.	TGTGCCAGCAGCTGGGGGGGGGCCTACACCGGGGAGCTGTTTTTT	CASSWGGAYTGELFF
.	TRBJ2-1	12	TRBV6-5	.	TGTGCCAGCAGTTACGGGGCGAATGAGCAGTTCTTC	CASSYGANEQFF
.	TRBJ1-3	16	TRBV7-2	.	TGTGCCAGCAGCGGTGCGGAGACGGATGCTGGAAACACCATATATTTT	CASSGAETDAGNTIYF
TRBD1	TRBJ1-2	14	TRBV5-6	.	TGTGCCAGCAGCTGGACAGGGGATAGTAGTGGCTACACCTTC	CASSWTGDSSGYTF
TRBD1	TRBJ2-2	15	TRBV7-6	.	TGTGCCAGCGCTAGAGGACAGGGAAACACCGGGGAGCTGTTTTTT	CASARGQGNTGELFF
.	TRBJ2-5	13	TRBV18	.	TGTGCCAGCTCACCGGCTAGCGCAGAGACCCAGTACTTC	CASSPASAETQYF
TRBD1	TRBJ1-4	15	TRBV7-9	.	TGTGCCAGCAGCGCCGTGGGACAGGGAAATGAAAAACTGTTTTTT	CASSAVGQGNEKLFF
.	TRBJ2-1	13	TRBV30	.	TGTGCCTGGAGTGTACGCCTAGCCAATGAGCAGTTCTTC	CAWSVRLANEQFF
.	TRBJ2-1	15	TRBV2	once	TGTGCCAGCAGCCTCCTACGCGAGCCCTACAATGAGCAGTTCTTC	CASSLLREPYNEQFF
TRBD1	TRBJ1-5	15	TRBV9	.	TGTGCCAGCAGCGTCCGACAGGGGGCATGGCAGCCCCAGCATTTT	CASSVRQGAWQPQHF
TRBD2	TRBJ2-1	13	TRBV30	.	TGTGCCTGGAGTATAGGACTAGCAGGGGAGCAGTTCTTC	CAWSIGLAGEQFF
TRBD1	TRBJ1-1	16	TRBV6-1	.	TGTGCCAGCAGTGTCGGGACAGGAGGTCCGAACACTGAAGCTTTCTTT	CASSVGTGGPNTEAFF
.	TRBJ2-2	15	TRBV5-4	.	TGTGCCAGCAGCTACCGGGGGAGATCCACCGGGGAGCTGTTTTTT	CASSYRGRSTGELFF
.	TRBJ2-3	13	TRBV27	.	TGTGCCAGCAGAAACCTTGGACAGCCCCAGCAGTATTTT	CASRNLGQPQQYF
TRBD1	TRBJ1-1	15	TRBV6-6	.	TGTGCCAGCAGTCACCCGGGACAGGGCAACACTGAAGCTTTCTTT	CASSHPGQGNTEAFF
.	TRBJ2-2	14	TRBV10-3	few	TGTGCCATCAGGGCTAGCTCGAACACCGGGGAGCTGTTTTTT	CAIRASSNTGELFF